This is a list of T cell receptor beta chains from one sample in a study of blood T cell repertoires in COVID-19. Sequenced by immunoSEQ multiplex PCR; TCRdb stores in-frame clones only, minus some. The sample includes approximately 460,000 clones, about 91% seen only once; the top ten take over 0.7%. The sequenced sample consisted of peripheral blood. These receptors came from a man between 18 and 35 years old with COVID-19, enrolled during active disease. Each CDR3 is given with its conserved first and last residue. The D gene is left open where the match is weak. Clone size is shown for a subset of rows, as once, few, many or a class of expanded clone.

j_call v_call d_call clone_size cdr3_nt cdr3_aa
TRBJ1-2 TRBV15 NA NA TGTGCCACCAGCAGTGGACACCTCGGATGGGACTATGGCTACACCTTC CATSSGHLGWDYGYTF
TRBJ1-1 TRBV29-1 NA NA TGCAGCGTCCGGGGGGCGCGGGAAGCTTTCTTT CSVRGAREAFF
TRBJ2-1 TRBV2 NA NA TGTGCCAGCAGTTCCGGGGTCCTCAATGAGCAGTTCTTC CASSSGVLNEQFF
TRBJ1-4 TRBV7-9 TRBD1 once TGTGCCAGCAGCTTCGCGGACAGGTTAAATGAAAAACTGTTTTTT CASSFADRLNEKLFF
TRBJ1-3 TRBV6-5 NA few TGTGCCAGCAAGGGCCAGGGCACAAACACCATATATTTT CASKGQGTNTIYF
TRBJ2-3 TRBV2 NA once TGTGCCAGCAGTCGGAGCCGGGGTACCACAGATACGCAGTATTTT CASSRSRGTTDTQYF
TRBJ1-5 TRBV7-9 NA NA TGTGCCAGCAGCTTAGAGGGAGGGATCAATCAGCCCCAGCATTTT CASSLEGGINQPQHF
TRBJ1-2 TRBV13 NA NA TGTGCCAGCAGCACTATTTATGGCTACACCTTC CASSTIYGYTF
TRBJ2-1 TRBV9 TRBD1 NA TGTGCCAGCAGCGAACGGACAGGGACCTACAATGAGCAGTTCTTC CASSERTGTYNEQFF
TRBJ2-3 TRBV5-4 NA NA TGTGCCAGCAGCTTGTCCGGTCCTCTTCATCTGAGCACAGATACGCAGTATTTT CASSLSGPLHLSTDTQYF
TRBJ1-1 TRBV4-1 NA NA TGCGCCAGCAGCCAGATCCCCGGGACTGAAGCTTTCTTT CASSQIPGTEAFF
TRBJ1-3 TRBV6-5 NA NA TGTGCCAGCACTCTAAGTCGGGGTTCTGGAAACACCATATATTTT CASTLSRGSGNTIYF
TRBJ2-2 TRBV2 TRBD1 NA TGTGCCAGCAGGGGGACAGACCTAAACACCGGGGAGCTGTTTTTT CASRGTDLNTGELFF
TRBJ1-1 TRBV10-1 NA once TGCGCCAGCAGTGAGTCAGGCGGGATTCTCGCTGAAGCTTTCTTT CASSESGGILAEAFF
TRBJ2-5 TRBV18 NA NA TGTGCCAGCTCATCGAACACCGGGACATCGGAGACCCAGTACTTC CASSSNTGTSETQYF
TRBJ1-3 TRBV7-9 NA NA TGTGCCAAGACAGGTTACGAGGCTGGAAACACCATATATTTT CAKTGYEAGNTIYF
TRBJ1-2 TRBV6-5 NA NA TGTGCCAGCAGAGACAGGCTAAACTATGGCTACACCTTC CASRDRLNYGYTF
TRBJ2-3 TRBV5-1 NA NA TGCGCCAGCAGCTTGGGAGCAGATACGCAGTATTTT CASSLGADTQYF